A selection of T cell receptor beta chains follows, all from one sample in a study of shared clonotypes between healthy human individuals. Profiled with immunoSEQ multiplex PCR; TCRdb holds only in-frame clones, not every one. The data hold roughly 490,000 clones, with 76% observed a single time. The sample was PBMCs. Source of these receptors: a woman aged 40 to 50 in good health. Some clones in this sample may be carry-over from other donors' samples. CDR3s include the opening cysteine and the closing phenylalanine or tryptophan. Fields, in order: CDR3 DNA, CDR3 protein, V gene, clone size, CDR3 length, J gene, D gene. A D gene is named only where the DNA matches it firmly. Not all rows give a size; the values are once, few, many and, for expanded clones, a class.

TGTGCCAGCAGCCACAACGTTGAGACAGCCTACGAGCAGTACTTC,CASSHNVETAYEQYF,TRBV7-2,few,15,TRBJ2-7,-
TGTGCCAGCAGCTTAGGCGGGGGGGCGAACACCGGGGAGCTGTTTTTT,CASSLGGGANTGELFF,TRBV7-6,-,16,TRBJ2-2,TRBD2
TGTGCCAGCAGCTTAGGACGGGACCCGATCTACGAGCAGTACTTC,CASSLGRDPIYEQYF,TRBV7-9,-,15,TRBJ2-7,-
TGTGCCAGTAGTATGAACGGGGGGGCAAACAATGAGCAGTTCTTC,CASSMNGGANNEQFF,TRBV19,-,15,TRBJ2-1,TRBD2
TGCGCCAGCAGCCGAGGACAGGGTGCCTACGAGCAGTACTTC,CASSRGQGAYEQYF,TRBV5-1,-,14,TRBJ2-7,TRBD1
TGTGCCAGCAGTTTAGGGACAATCAGGGGCTACACCTTC,CASSLGTIRGYTF,TRBV28,-,13,TRBJ1-2,-
TGTGCCAGCAGTGGGGGAGGGGGACTAGGCGGTGGTGGGGAGACCCAGTACTTC,CASSGGGGLGGGGETQYF,TRBV28,-,18,TRBJ2-5,TRBD2
TGTGCCAGCAGCATAGGCTCCACAGATACGCAGTATTTT,CASSIGSTDTQYF,TRBV11-1,-,13,TRBJ2-3,-
TGTGCCGGCTCTAGAGGAGAGCAAGAAGTGCAGTTCTTC,CAGSRGEQEVQFF,TRBV18,-,13,TRBJ2-1,-
TGCGCCAGCAGCAGCAGGGGGCTTAACTATGGCTACACCTTC,CASSSRGLNYGYTF,TRBV5-1,once,14,TRBJ1-2,TRBD1
TGTGCCAGCAGCTTCTTAGCGGAAGAGACCCAGTACTTC,CASSFLAEETQYF,TRBV7-8,once,13,TRBJ2-5,-
TGTGCCAGCAGGTCTCCGGACAGGGGGCACCAAGAGACCCAGTACTTC,CASRSPDRGHQETQYF,TRBV6-6,-,16,TRBJ2-5,TRBD1
TGTGCCAGCAGCCAAGGGCTGACGGGAGGGGAAGAGACCCAGTACTTC,CASSQGLTGGEETQYF,TRBV4-2,few,16,TRBJ2-5,TRBD2
TGTGCCAGCGCGCGCGGGAGGGCCGCGGATACGCAGTATTTT,CASARGRAADTQYF,TRBV9,-,14,TRBJ2-3,TRBD2
TGTGCCATCAGTGAGCGCGGGACAGGGGGCTACGAGCAGTACTTC,CAISERGTGGYEQYF,TRBV6-4,-,15,TRBJ2-7,TRBD1
TGTGCCAGCAACCTATACGCGAAAAACACTGAAGCTTTCTTT,CASNLYAKNTEAFF,TRBV28,few,14,TRBJ1-1,-
TGTGCCAGCAGAGGTGGGGGCTCCCTCTATGGCTACACCTTC,CASRGGGSLYGYTF,TRBV25-1,-,14,TRBJ1-2,-